The 25 T cell receptor beta chains below all came from one sample that was sequenced in a study of T-cell reconstitution after alpha-beta-depleted transplantation in children (TCRdb year 2016). The label giving this sample's treatment or condition can be read as: allogeneic hematopoietic cell transplantation with graft depleted of TCRalphabeta T cells and CD19 B cells. The protocol used for the library was PCR. The instrument given in TCRdb is Illumina HiSeq 2500. To normalize quantification of the TCRbeta repertoire, the TCR libraries were built with molecular barcoding that relied on unique molecular identifiers. Through fastp at Q25 and MiXCR, TCRdb rebuilt clones from the public reads, retaining in-frame beta chains. Entries that share a CDR3 protein sequence are merged under the most common genes and DNA. The sample contains roughly 670,000 distinct CDR3 sequences, around 13% of them found a single time. About 0.79% of the sample belongs to the ten largest clones.

Sequenced material: PBMCs, taken before TCRalphabeta/CD19-depleted stem cell transplant. The receptor set was obtained from a girl aged 2 to 9 with congenital amegakaryocytic thrombocytopenia, due to receive a stem cell transplant.

This CDR3 is CASSLDLVMTQYF. In nucleotides, the CDR3 is TGCGCCAGCAGCTTGGATCTGGTGATGACCCAGTACTTC. The chain uses TRBV5-1 and TRBJ2-5; D is undetermined. The CDR3 has 13 amino acids. CDR1 SGHRS and CDR2 YFSETQ come from the germline V gene. Trimming cost V 0 bases and J 7 bases, with 10 bases left between them. Supplemented by reference TRBV5-1 and TRBJ2-5, the full variable domain reads KAGVTQTPRYLIKTRGQQVTLSCSPISGHRSVSWYQQTPGQGLQFLFEYFSETQRNKGNFPGRFSGRQFSNSRSEMNVSTLELGDSALYLCASSLDLVMTQYFGPGTRLLVL.

V usage is TRBV3-1 and J usage is TRBJ2-5; TRBD1 aligns across 8 bases. The germline gives CDR1 LGHDT, CDR2 YNNKEL (reference sequence). Trimming took 4 bases from V and 4 from J; bases not matched to a gene: 11. The CDR3 has 16 residues. In DNA, the CDR3 is TGTGCCAGCAGCCTGGACAGGGTGAGGAGAGGAGAGACCCAGTACTTC. It is translated as CASSLDRVRRGETQYF.

In its sample, this clonotype was seen a few times. The chain is built from TRBV3-1 and TRBJ2-7; the match to TRBD2 covers 12 bases. V was pared by 4 bases and J by 6 bases, with 1 base of the junction left unmatched. The CDR3 contains 13 residues. Germline values: CDR1 LGHDT, CDR2 YNNKEL (reference sequence). The CDR3 DNA reads TGTGCCAGCAGCCGACTAGCGGGGGCCGAGCAGTACTTC. As protein: CASSRLAGAEQYF.

This clonotype has only one observation. The rearrangement joins TRBV12-3 or TRBV12-4 to TRBJ1-5; D ambiguous. With 4 bases removed from V and 4 bases from J, the gap between germline ends came to 17 bases. This CDR3 has 16 amino acids. CDR3 coding DNA: TGTGCCAGCAGTTCCTCTGGGAAGTTGGCGAATCAGCCCCAGCATTTT. It translates to CASSSSGKLANQPQHF.

This clonotype has at least ten counts. The CDR3 bases are TGTGCCAGCGGGACAGGGATAAATAGCAATCAGCCCCAGCATTTT. Amino acid sequence: CASGTGINSNQPQHF. This chain links TRBV6-1 with TRBJ1-5, with 9 bases fitting TRBD1. The CDR3 contains 15 residues. V trimming: 8 bases; J trimming: 0 bases; junction bases outside the gene matches: 5. Germline-derived CDR1 and CDR2 are MNHNS and SASEGT.

The CDR3 protein is CASSFWAGMADTQYF. The CDR3 DNA sequence: TGTGCCAGCAGCTTCTGGGCGGGAATGGCAGATACGCAGTATTTT. The rearrangement joins TRBV7-2 to TRBJ2-3; D is perhaps TRBD2 (6 bases). The ends were cut back, 3 bases at V and 4 bases at J, with 14 bases in the middle. The CDR3 runs 15 residues. Germline CDR1 and CDR2: SGHTA and FQGNSA.

This clonotype was counted a few times. The chain employs TRBV28 and TRBJ2-3; 7 bases are a match to TRBD2. J was trimmed by 1 base and V by 3 bases; bases with no gene match: 4. Germline V gives CDR1 MDHEN, CDR2 SYDVKM. The CDR3 extends over 15 amino acids. The CDR3 nucleotides read TGTGCCAGCAGTTTCGGGGCGGGGGGCACAGATACGCAGTATTTT. Amino acid sequence: CASSFGAGGTDTQYF.

This clonotype has a handful of counts. The rearrangement uses TRBV5-1 and TRBJ1-1; D uncertain. V lost 1 base and J 6 bases, leaving 16 bases between the germline ends. The CDR3 sequence is 15 residues long. CDR1 is SGHRS and CDR2 is YFSETQ in the germline V gene. The CDR3 DNA reads as TGCGCCAGCAGCTTGAATAGGGTGGAAGCTTCTGAAGCTTTCTTT. This translates into CASSLNRVEASEAFF.

This clonotype occurred many times. The gene calls are TRBV29-1 and TRBJ2-3, with D unclear. V gave up 4 bases and J gave up 6 bases, with 8 bases separating them. The CDR3 length is 11 residues. CDR1 and CDR2 from the germline V gene are SQVTM and ANQGSEA. As DNA, the CDR3 is TGCAGCGTTGCCCACGCGGATACGCAGTATTTT. Translating it yields CSVAHADTQYF.

The chain carries TRBV30 and TRBJ2-4; no definite D call. The CDR3 is 14 residues long. Germline loops: CDR1 GTSNPN, CDR2 SVGIG (reference sequence). Trimming removed 0 bases at V and 3 bases at J, with 9 bases between. The CDR3 loop reads CAWSVGPLKNIQYF. In DNA, the CDR3 is TGTGCCTGGAGTGTTGGCCCTCTCAAAAACATTCAGTACTTC.

J is TRBJ2-7 and V is TRBV19; the match to TRBD2 covers 7 bases. V was pared by 5 bases and J by 6 bases, with 13 bases of the junction left unmatched. In germline, CDR1 is LNHDA, CDR2 SQIVND (reference sequence). This CDR3 contains 15 residues. The CDR3 region is CASSSLAVVLVEQYF. The DNA of the CDR3 is TGTGCCAGTAGTTCTCTAGCGGTAGTACTCGTCGAGCAGTACTTC.

The chain carries TRBV28 and TRBJ2-3, with a weak D call TRBD1 (5 bases). The CDR3 length is 13 residues. Germline CDR1 and CDR2: MDHEN and SYDVKM. Trimming took off 6 bases at V and 5 bases at J, with 12 bases between the two ends. This CDR3 reads CASRAGIVDTQYF. As DNA, the CDR3 is TGTGCCAGCAGGGCAGGGATCGTAGATACGCAGTATTTT.

The chain uses TRBV6-6 and TRBJ1-5; no reliable D call. Germline CDR1 reads MNHNY; CDR2 reads SVGAGI (reference sequence). This CDR3 is built from 13 residues. V was pared by 2 bases and J by 4 bases, with 6 bases between. Written as DNA, the CDR3 is TGTGCCAGCAGTTACCGGGTTAATCAGCCCCAGCATTTT. It encodes CASSYRVNQPQHF.

This clonotype appeared many times. This chain connects TRBV3-1 to TRBJ2-5, with D possibly being TRBD2 (6 bases). This CDR3 contains 16 residues. Trimming cost V 2 bases and J 0 bases, with 13 bases left between them. Germline CDR1 and CDR2: LGHDT and YNNKEL (reference sequence). This chain's CDR3 is CASSQPKEGYQETQYF. Here the CDR3 DNA reads TGTGCCAGCAGCCAACCGAAGGAGGGATACCAAGAGACCCAGTACTTC.

This clonotype was counted at least ten times. The chain carries TRBV20-1 and TRBJ2-1, with D hard to call. The CDR3 runs 15 residues. Germline V gives CDR1 DFQATT, CDR2 SNEGSKA (reference sequence). V was shortened by 6 bases and J by 3 bases, with 18 bases between the two germline ends. The chain's CDR3 is CSAPRAPQSYNEQFF. Here the CDR3 DNA reads TGCAGTGCACCGAGAGCACCCCAAAGCTACAATGAGCAGTTCTTC.

There are a few counts of this clonotype. The J gene is TRBJ2-5, the V gene TRBV20-1; D gene unclear. Looked up from germline, CDR1 is DFQATT and CDR2 is SNEGSKA (reference sequence). Trimming stripped 6 bases from V and 5 bases from J, with 16 bases between. The CDR3 sequence is 13 residues long. The DNA of the CDR3 is TGCAGTGCCTGGTGGTCCGCATCTGAGACCCAGTACTTC. Its protein is CSAWWSASETQYF.

This clonotype has just a few counts. The chain is built from TRBV27 and TRBJ2-7; weak D call: TRBD1 (5 bases). In germline, CDR1 is MNHEY, CDR2 SMNVEV (reference sequence). V lost 3 bases to trimming and J lost 5 bases, with 11 bases between them. CDR3 length equals 13 residues. CDR3 sequence: CASSFSRANEQYF. CDR3 coding DNA: TGTGCCAGCAGTTTTTCCAGGGCCAACGAGCAGTACTTC.

This clonotype has at least ten counts. The V call is TRBV29-1, the J call TRBJ2-5; 11 bases line up with TRBD2. This CDR3 has 14 residues. V lost 6 bases and J lost 3; bases outside the gene matches: 6. Germline values: CDR1 SQVTM, CDR2 ANQGSEA. CDR3 coding DNA: TGCAGCGTCGCCGGGACTAGCGGAGAAGAGACCCAGTACTTC. It encodes CSVAGTSGEETQYF.

This clonotype was counted many times. V and J are TRBV4-1 and TRBJ2-3; 9 nucleotides line up with TRBD1. V dropped 0 bases and J dropped 5; count of bases not matched to a gene: 9. The germline V gene has CDR1 MGHRA and CDR2 YSYEKL. This CDR3 is 17 amino acids long. CDR3 sequence (DNA): TGCGCCAGCAGCCAAGATGGAGAACAGGGGGCAAAAGATACGCAGTATTTT. It encodes CASSQDGEQGAKDTQYF.

This clonotype has ten or more counts. The chain joins TRBV12-3 or TRBV12-4 to TRBJ2-2, with 8 bases matching TRBD1. Germline trimming cut 6 bases from V and 5 bases from J; bases unmatched to any gene: 8. The CDR3 covers 15 residues. CDR3 loop: CASSLDRDETGELFF. In nucleotides, the CDR3 is TGTGCCAGCAGCCTGGACAGGGACGAGACCGGGGAGCTGTTTTTT.

This clonotype showed up just a few times. The V and J genes are TRBV5-1 and TRBJ2-1, with TRBD2 matching 11 bases. The CDR3 contains 13 residues. CDR1 is SGHRS, CDR2 YFSETQ, per germline. The ends lost 7 bases at V and 7 bases at J; junction bases unmatched: 4. This CDR3 is CASGLAGPNEQFF. The DNA for the CDR3 is TGCGCCAGCGGACTAGCGGGCCCGAATGAGCAGTTCTTC.

This clonotype has only a few counts. CDR3 coding DNA: TGTGCCAGCAGCTTAGGCCATGGATGGGAGGGCGCGGGCTACAATGAGCAGTTCTTC. It specifies CASSLGHGWEGAGYNEQFF. The chain uses TRBV7-7 and TRBJ2-1, with TRBD2 matching over 7 bases. CDR1 is SSHAT and CDR2 is FNYEAQ in the germline V gene (reference sequence). This CDR3 has 19 residues. Unmatched junction bases numbered 15, after V lost 1 base and J lost 3 bases. The variable domain in full, completed from reference TRBV7-7 and TRBJ2-1, reads GAGVSQSPRYKVTKRGQDVTLRCDPISSHATLYWYQQALGQGPEFLTYFNYEAQPDKSGLPSDRFSAERPEGSISTLTIQRTEQRDSAMYRCASSLGHGWEGAGYNEQFFGPGTRLTVL.

There are many counts of this clonotype. The chain employs TRBV6-1 and TRBJ1-2, with D tentatively TRBD1 (5 bases). Per the germline V gene, CDR1 is MNHNS and CDR2 is SASEGT. V was shortened by 3 bases and J by 7 bases, with 12 bases between the two germline ends. This CDR3 contains 13 residues. The chain's CDR3 is CASSDGSGFGYTF. The CDR3 nucleotides read TGTGCCAGCAGTGATGGGTCAGGGTTTGGCTACACCTTC.

The table lists this clonotype with many counts. The gene calls are TRBV28 and TRBJ2-1, with TRBD2 as a possible D gene (6 bases). This CDR3 spans 12 amino acids. In germline, CDR1 is MDHEN, CDR2 SYDVKM. Trimming cost V 5 bases and J 7 bases, with 9 bases left between them. The CDR3 sequence: CASSTGANEQFF. The CDR3 nucleotides are TGTGCCAGCAGTACGGGAGCAAATGAGCAGTTCTTC.

This clonotype was seen many times. V and J are TRBV12-3 or TRBV12-4 and TRBJ2-7, with D hard to call. The CDR3 runs to 12 residues. V lost 4 bases to trimming and J lost 3 bases, with 7 bases between them. CDR3 DNA sequence: TGTGCCAGCAGTTATGGGGACTACGAGCAGTACTTC. It codes for CASSYGDYEQYF.